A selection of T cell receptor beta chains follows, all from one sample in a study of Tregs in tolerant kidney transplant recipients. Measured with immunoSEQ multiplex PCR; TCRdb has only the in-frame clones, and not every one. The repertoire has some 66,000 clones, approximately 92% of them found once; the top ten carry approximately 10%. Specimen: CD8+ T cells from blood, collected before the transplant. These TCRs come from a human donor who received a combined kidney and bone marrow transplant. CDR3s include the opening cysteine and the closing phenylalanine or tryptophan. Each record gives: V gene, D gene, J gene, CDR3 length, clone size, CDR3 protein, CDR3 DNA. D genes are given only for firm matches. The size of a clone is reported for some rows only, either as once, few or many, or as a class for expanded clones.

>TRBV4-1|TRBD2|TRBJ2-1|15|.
CASSQSGSSYNEQFF
TGCGCCAGCAGTCAAAGCGGGAGTTCCTACAATGAGCAGTTCTTC
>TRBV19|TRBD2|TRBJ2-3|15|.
CASSTLAGSTDTQYF
TGTGCCAGTAGCACCTTAGCGGGAAGCACAGATACGCAGTATTTT
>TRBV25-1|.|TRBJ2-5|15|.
CASREDTWYQETQYF
TGTGCCAGCAGAGAGGACACCTGGTACCAAGAGACCCAGTACTTC
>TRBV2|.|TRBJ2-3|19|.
CASSTLLGGTSSGTDTQYF
TGTGCCAGCAGTACTCTATTGGGGGGTACTAGCAGTGGCACAGATACGCAGTATTTT
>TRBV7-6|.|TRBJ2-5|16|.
CASRPGGGGGGETQYF
TGTGCCAGCAGGCCGGGCGGAGGAGGCGGAGGGGAGACCCAGTACTTC
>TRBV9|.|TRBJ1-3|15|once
CASSLQGFFGNTIYF
TGTGCCAGCAGTCTACAGGGTTTTTTTGGAAACACCATATATTTT
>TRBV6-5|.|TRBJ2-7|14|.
CASSLLDSGYEQYF
TGTGCCAGCAGCCTCCTGGACAGCGGCTACGAGCAGTACTTC
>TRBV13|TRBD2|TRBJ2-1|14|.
CASSSGLVRDEQFF
TGTGCCAGCAGCTCTGGACTAGTGAGAGATGAGCAGTTCTTC
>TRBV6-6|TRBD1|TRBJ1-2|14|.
CASSYQGARDGYTF
TGTGCCAGCAGTTATCAGGGGGCGCGGGACGGCTACACCTTC
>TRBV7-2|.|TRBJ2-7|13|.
CASSGGTSYEQYF
TGTGCCAGCAGCGGGGGGACTTCCTACGAGCAGTACTTC
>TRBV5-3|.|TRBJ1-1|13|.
CARSCWEDTEAFF
TGTGCCAGAAGCTGTTGGGAGGACACTGAAGCTTTCTTT
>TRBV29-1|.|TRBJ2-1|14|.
CSVEVGSSYNEQFF
TGCAGCGTTGAAGTGGGGAGCTCCTACAATGAGCAGTTCTTC
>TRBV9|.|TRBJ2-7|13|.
CASSVGGSYEQYF
TGTGCCAGCAGCGTAGGCGGCTCCTACGAGCAGTACTTC
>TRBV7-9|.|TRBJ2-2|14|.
CASSLVLNTGELFF
TGTGCCAGCAGCTTAGTTCTGAACACCGGGGAGCTGTTTTTT
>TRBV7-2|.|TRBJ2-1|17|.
CASSLTPQTRFGNEQFF
TGTGCCAGCAGCCTAACCCCCCAGACTAGGTTCGGCAATGAGCAGTTCTTC
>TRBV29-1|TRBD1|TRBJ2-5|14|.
CSVGQGVGKETQYF
TGCAGCGTGGGACAGGGGGTGGGAAAAGAGACCCAGTACTTC
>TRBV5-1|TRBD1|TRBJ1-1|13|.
CASSFGQGPEAFF
TGCGCCAGCAGCTTTGGACAGGGCCCTGAAGCTTTCTTT
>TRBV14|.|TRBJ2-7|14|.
CASSQFQGNYEQYF
TGTGCCAGCAGCCAATTTCAGGGGAACTACGAGCAGTACTTC
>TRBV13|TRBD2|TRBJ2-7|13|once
CASSSGLVREQYF
TGTGCCAGCAGCTCCGGACTAGTCCGCGAGCAGTACTTC
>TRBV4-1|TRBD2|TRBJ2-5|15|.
CASSPRGLAAGTQYF
TGCGCCAGCAGCCCCCGGGGACTAGCGGCTGGGACCCAGTACTTC
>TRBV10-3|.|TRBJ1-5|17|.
CAISESGGAGFNQPQHF
TGTGCCATCAGTGAGTCCGGGGGGGCGGGATTCAATCAGCCCCAGCATTTT
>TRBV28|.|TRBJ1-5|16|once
CASSLVGGWSNQPQHF
TGTGCCAGCAGTTTGGTTGGAGGGTGGAGCAATCAGCCCCAGCATTTT
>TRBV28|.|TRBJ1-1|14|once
CASRDQGPGHEAFF
TGTGCCAGCAGAGATCAAGGGCCAGGGCATGAAGCTTTCTTT
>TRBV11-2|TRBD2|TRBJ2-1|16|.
CASSLGASGGYNEQFF
TGTGCCAGCAGCTTAGGTGCTAGCGGGGGATACAATGAGCAGTTCTTC
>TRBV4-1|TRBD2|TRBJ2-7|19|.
CASSPLGLAGGLVSYEQYF
TGCGCCAGCAGCCCCCTTGGACTAGCGGGGGGGCTGGTCTCCTACGAGCAGTACTTC
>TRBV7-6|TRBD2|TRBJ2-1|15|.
CASNFSGKTYNEQFF
TGTGCCAGCAACTTTAGCGGGAAAACCTACAATGAGCAGTTCTTC
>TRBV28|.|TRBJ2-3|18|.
CASSYGVAGASNTDTQYF
TGTGCCAGCAGCTACGGCGTCGCGGGGGCCTCAAATACAGATACGCAGTATTTT
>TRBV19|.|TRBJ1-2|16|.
CASSIGTRSKGYGYTF
TGTGCCAGTAGTATAGGGACGCGGTCTAAGGGGTATGGCTACACCTTC
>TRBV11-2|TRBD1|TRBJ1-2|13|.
CASSLQGGHGYTF
TGTGCCAGCAGCCTACAGGGGGGCCATGGCTACACCTTC
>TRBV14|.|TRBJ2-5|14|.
CASSQDGGPETQYF
TGTGCCAGCAGCCAAGACGGGGGGCCAGAGACCCAGTACTTC
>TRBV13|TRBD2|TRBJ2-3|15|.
CASSLAGGRTDTQYF
TGTGCCAGCAGCTTAGCGGGAGGCCGCACAGATACGCAGTATTTT